One and the same sample provided the 9 T cell receptor beta chains below, sequenced in a study of blood T cell repertoires in COVID-19. Produced via immunoSEQ multiplex PCR; TCRdb's table is partial and in-frame only. The table shows approximately 110,000 clones, with roughly nine tenths occurring only once. Sequenced: peripheral blood. The receptors were sampled from a man between 40 and 49 years old with acute or convalescent COVID-19.

This chain uses TRBV6-1 with TRBJ2-1; 12 bases match TRBD2. V lost 2 bases to trimming and J lost 8 bases; unmatched junction nucleotides: 4. Germline values: CDR1 MNHNS, CDR2 SASEGT. The CDR3 spans 15 residues. As DNA, the CDR3 is TGTGCCAGCAGTGAACTAGCGGGGGGGATCGATGAGCAGTTCTTC. As protein: CASSELAGGIDEQFF.

The genes are TRBV11-2 and TRBJ1-2; D is unresolved. Trimming stripped 2 bases from V and 4 bases from J, with 11 bases between. CDR3 length equals 14 residues. From germline, CDR1 is SGHAT and CDR2 FQNNGV. The CDR3 loop reads CASSLSSVSYGYTF. CDR3 bases: TGTGCCAGCAGCTTATCGTCGGTTTCCTATGGCTACACCTTC.

The CDR3: CASQGTGTSNEKLFF. The CDR3 DNA reads TGTGCCAGCCAAGGGACAGGGACTTCTAATGAAAAACTGTTTTTT. The gene calls are TRBV19 and TRBJ1-4; the match to TRBD1 covers 9 bases. Germline lookup yields CDR1 LNHDA and CDR2 SQIVND (reference sequence). V dropped 9 bases and J dropped 3; count of bases not matched to a gene: 8. This CDR3 region has 15 residues.

The rearrangement uses TRBV29-1 and TRBJ1-2; 11 positions agree with TRBD1. The germline gives CDR1 SQVTM, CDR2 ANQGSEA. V lost 7 bases and J lost 3; bases outside the gene matches: 7. CDR3 length equals 14 residues. The chain's CDR3 is CSGSGTGGYYGYTF. CDR3 nucleotide sequence: TGCAGCGGATCCGGGACAGGGGGATACTATGGCTACACCTTC.

V is TRBV4-3 and J is TRBJ1-2, with 10 bases lining up with TRBD1. V dropped 4 bases and J dropped 3; count of bases not matched to a gene: 11. Germline V gives CDR1 LGHNA, CDR2 YSLEER. The CDR3 has 17 amino acids. In DNA, the CDR3 is TGCGCCAGCAGCCGCTCGACAGGGGGCATTGGGGACTATGGCTACACCTTC. As protein: CASSRSTGGIGDYGYTF.

This chain connects TRBV5-1 to TRBJ2-1, with 14 positions matching TRBD2. This CDR3 is built from 18 residues. The junction had 6 bases not matched to a gene; V was cut back by 0 bases and J by 4 bases. Germline CDR1 reads SGHRS; CDR2 reads YFSETQ. CDR3 region: CASSLEGLAGAVYNEQFF. CDR3 in DNA: TGCGCCAGCAGCTTGGAGGGACTAGCGGGAGCCGTGTACAATGAGCAGTTCTTC. The full variable domain, in which reference TRBV5-1 and TRBJ2-1 provide the parts outside the CDR3, is KAGVTQTPRYLIKTRGQQVTLSCSPISGHRSVSWYQQTPGQGLQFLFEYFSETQRNKGNFPGRFSGRQFSNSRSEMNVSTLELGDSALYLCASSLEGLAGAVYNEQFFGPGTRLTVL.

This clone occurred a few times. This chain connects TRBV27 to TRBJ1-6, with 9 bases identical to TRBD1. Germline trimming cut 3 bases from V and 14 bases from J; bases unmatched to any gene: 8. This CDR3 has 14 amino acids. Per the germline V gene, CDR1 is MNHEY and CDR2 is SMNVEV (reference sequence). CDR3 loop: CASSFNTGGESLHF. CDR3 in DNA: TGTGCCAGCAGTTTTAACACAGGGGGCGAATCCCTCCACTTT.

The CDR3 reads CASSARGNEKLFF. The CDR3 coding sequence is TGTGCCAGCAGTGCCAGGGGGAATGAAAAACTGTTTTTT. V gene TRBV2 combines with J gene TRBJ1-4; 7 bases are shared with TRBD1. Germline V gene lookup returns CDR1 SNHLY and CDR2 FYNNEI. V was pared by 4 bases and J by 5 bases, with 1 base of the junction left unmatched. This CDR3 spans 13 amino acids.

The V call is TRBV5-1, the J call TRBJ2-3; 10 bases agree with TRBD2. The V gene's germline CDR1 is SGHRS and CDR2 YFSETQ. After removal of 4 bases from V and 2 bases from J, the junction contained 7 bases not matched to a gene. The CDR3 has 16 residues. The CDR3 bases are TGCGCCAGCAGCCCGTGGACTAGCGGAAACACAGATACGCAGTATTTT. It is translated as CASSPWTSGNTDTQYF.